A selection of T cell receptor beta chains follows, all from one sample in a study of vaccination and CD4 T cells after COVID-19. Using its own MiXCR run on the PCR reads, TCRdb lists one record per CDR3 protein. The top ten clones hold around 15% of a sample with about 15,000 distinct CDR3 sequences, about four fifths of them seen once. These receptors have no known antigen. Sample: CD4+ T cells from blood, cultured in vitro. These receptors originate from a human donor who had recovered from COVID-19. Each CDR3 is given with its conserved first and last residue. The order of the fields is J gene, D gene, clone size, V gene, CDR3 protein, CDR3 DNA. The D gene is left open where the match is weak. The size field is filled for only some rows; it gives once, few, many or a size class.

>TRBJ2-7|TRBD1|-|TRBV7-6
CASSPTDRDRGAEQYF
TGTGCCAGCAGCCCAACCGACCGGGACAGGGGCGCCGAGCAGTACTTC
>TRBJ1-5|-|-|TRBV7-2
CASSLGREPQHF
TGTGCCAGCAGCTTAGGAAGAGAGCCCCAGCATTTT
>TRBJ1-2|TRBD1|-|TRBV19
CASSMGQNYLNYGYTF
TGTGCCAGTAGTATGGGACAGAACTATCTTAACTATGGCTACACCTTC
>TRBJ1-1|-|-|TRBV6-4
CASRRTFLEDTEAFF
TGTGCCAGCAGGAGGACCTTCTTAGAGGACACTGAAGCTTTCTTT
>TRBJ2-2|-|-|TRBV24-1
CATQPSANTGELFF
TGTGCCACCCAACCCAGCGCCAACACCGGGGAGCTGTTTTTT
>TRBJ1-2|TRBD1|-|TRBV5-4
CASSLALGQTYGYTF
TGTGCCAGCAGCTTGGCCCTGGGACAGACCTATGGCTACACCTTC
>TRBJ1-2|-|-|TRBV7-2
CASSSPQGINGYTF
TGTGCCAGCAGCTCCCCTCAGGGGATTAACGGCTACACCTTC
>TRBJ1-6|TRBD1|-|TRBV7-2
CASSQPDRVASPLHF
TGTGCCAGCAGCCAGCCAGACAGGGTGGCTTCACCCCTCCACTTT
>TRBJ2-5|-|-|TRBV20-1
CSANPPKGTQYF
TGCAGTGCTAACCCCCCAAAGGGGACCCAGTACTTC
>TRBJ1-1|TRBD1|-|TRBV7-3
CASSSAGTDYPEAFF
TGTGCCAGCAGCTCCGCCGGGACAGACTATCCTGAAGCTTTCTTT
>TRBJ2-3|-|-|TRBV6-5
CASSYSNRGRGDTQYF
TGTGCCAGCAGTTACTCGAATCGGGGCCGAGGAGATACGCAGTATTTT
>TRBJ2-7|TRBD1|-|TRBV12-3/TRBV12-4
CASSHGTGFYEQYF
TGTGCCAGCAGTCACGGGACAGGGTTCTACGAGCAGTACTTC
>TRBJ2-1|TRBD2|-|TRBV7-9
CASRRTSGGIYNEQFF
TGTGCCAGCAGGCGGACTAGCGGGGGCATCTACAATGAGCAGTTCTTC
>TRBJ1-5|TRBD1|once|TRBV7-2
CASSFEGAVSQPQHF
TGTGCCAGCAGCTTTGAGGGGGCGGTTTCTCAGCCCCAGCATTTT
>TRBJ1-3|TRBD1|once|TRBV7-2
CASSPTGTGTGNTIYF
TGTGCCAGCAGCCCTACCGGGACAGGGACCGGAAACACCATATATTTT
>TRBJ1-5|-|few|TRBV28
CASSPRDRNQPQHF
TGTGCCAGCAGTCCCCGGGACCGGAATCAGCCCCAGCATTTT
>TRBJ1-1|-|few|TRBV7-2
CASSLVQNTEAFF
TGTGCCAGCAGCTTAGTTCAGAACACTGAAGCTTTCTTT
>TRBJ1-5|-|-|TRBV10-3
CAISVQGDNQPQHF
TGTGCCATCAGTGTTCAGGGCGACAATCAGCCCCAGCATTTT
>TRBJ1-2|-|-|TRBV7-2
CASSLALRGGGYTF
TGTGCCAGCAGCTTAGCGCTTAGGGGTGGGGGCTACACCTTC
>TRBJ1-1|TRBD1|-|TRBV7-2
CASSLVGQLNTEAFF
TGTGCCAGCAGCTTAGTGGGACAGCTGAACACTGAAGCTTTCTTT
>TRBJ1-1|-|-|TRBV12-3/TRBV12-4
CASSPPGHPLNTEAFF
TGTGCCAGCAGTCCCCCGGGACACCCTCTGAACACTGAAGCTTTCTTT
>TRBJ1-1|-|-|TRBV27
CASSRGLVNTEAFF
TGTGCCAGCAGTCGGGGACTCGTGAACACTGAAGCTTTCTTT
>TRBJ1-5|-|-|TRBV28
CASITDYSNQPQHF
TGTGCCAGCATAACCGATTATAGCAATCAGCCCCAGCATTTT
>TRBJ1-6|TRBD1|-|TRBV25-1
CASSVDRGRNSPLHF
TGTGCCAGCAGTGTAGACAGGGGGCGGAATTCACCCCTCCACTTT
>TRBJ1-5|TRBD1|-|TRBV20-1
CSAARDRGEQPQHF
TGCAGTGCTGCCCGGGACAGGGGGGAACAGCCCCAGCATTTT
>TRBJ1-1|TRBD1|-|TRBV19
CASTPPGTGGRNTEAFF
TGTGCCAGTACCCCACCCGGGACAGGGGGCCGGAACACTGAAGCTTTCTTT
>TRBJ1-5|-|-|TRBV6-1
CASRASTGFGQPQHF
TGTGCCAGCAGAGCATCAACAGGGTTCGGACAGCCCCAGCATTTT
>TRBJ2-3|-|-|TRBV20-1
CSAPISTDTQYF
TGCAGTGCCCCGATCAGCACAGATACGCAGTATTTT
>TRBJ2-7|-|once|TRBV7-2
CASSHRTGGAYEQYF
TGTGCCAGCAGCCACCGTACAGGGGGGGCCTACGAGCAGTACTTC
>TRBJ1-5|-|-|TRBV24-1
CATGDSNQPQHF
TGTGCCACTGGGGATAGCAATCAGCCCCAGCATTTT
>TRBJ2-7|TRBD1|-|TRBV20-1
CSASRRDRTYEQYF
TGCAGTGCTAGCCGGAGGGACAGGACCTACGAGCAGTACTTC
>TRBJ2-2|-|-|TRBV20-1
CSAVPGPGTGELFF
TGCAGTGCTGTCCCGGGACCTGGAACCGGGGAGCTGTTTTTT
>TRBJ2-5|-|-|TRBV11-2
CASSLGLDRSQETQYF
TGTGCCAGCAGCTTAGGTTTAGATCGGTCCCAAGAGACCCAGTACTTC
>TRBJ1-2|-|-|TRBV6-4
CASSPGYGLGYGYTF
TGTGCCAGCAGTCCTGGTTACGGCCTTGGCTATGGCTACACCTTC
>TRBJ1-2|-|-|TRBV23-1
CASSQQGQHYGYTF
TGCGCCAGCAGTCAACAAGGACAGCACTATGGCTACACCTTC
>TRBJ1-5|-|-|TRBV7-9
CASSLVGAWGSQPQHF
TGTGCCAGCAGCTTAGTGGGGGCCTGGGGGAGTCAGCCCCAGCATTTT
>TRBJ1-3|-|few|TRBV20-1
CSAPDRNSGNTIYF
TGCAGTGCCCCTGACAGAAACTCTGGAAACACCATATATTTT
>TRBJ1-1|-|-|TRBV7-9
CASRPISLNTEAFF
TGTGCCAGCAGACCCATCAGCCTGAACACTGAAGCTTTCTTT
>TRBJ1-5|-|-|TRBV2
CASSEAGIRNQPQHF
TGTGCCAGCAGTGAAGCAGGAATCCGCAATCAGCCCCAGCATTTT
>TRBJ1-1|-|few|TRBV10-3
CAISESYQGRGTEAFF
TGTGCCATCAGTGAGTCGTACCAGGGGCGGGGAACTGAAGCTTTCTTT
>TRBJ1-1|-|-|TRBV7-2
CASSYGGEMNTEAFF
TGTGCCAGCAGCTACGGGGGAGAAATGAACACTGAAGCTTTCTTT
>TRBJ2-5|-|-|TRBV7-6
CASSLQLSKETQYF
TGTGCCAGCAGCTTACAGCTGAGTAAAGAGACCCAGTACTTC
>TRBJ2-1|-|once|TRBV4-1
CASSQGGSSYNEQFF
TGCGCCAGCAGCCAAGGGGGGAGCTCCTACAATGAGCAGTTCTTC
>TRBJ2-3|TRBD2|-|TRBV19
CASSIRLAGGPADTQYF
TGTGCCAGTAGTATCAGACTAGCGGGAGGGCCTGCAGATACGCAGTATTTT
>TRBJ1-1|-|-|TRBV5-1
CASSLTGGGNTEAFF
TGCGCCAGCAGCTTGACTGGGGGAGGGAACACTGAAGCTTTCTTT
>TRBJ2-1|TRBD2|-|TRBV6-2/TRBV6-3
CASSYGASGSDEQFF
TGTGCCAGCAGTTACGGGGCTAGCGGGAGTGATGAGCAGTTCTTC
>TRBJ2-3|TRBD2|-|TRBV7-2
CASSGRGLAGVGADTQYF
TGTGCCAGCAGCGGTAGGGGACTAGCGGGAGTAGGGGCAGATACGCAGTATTTT
>TRBJ1-6|-|-|TRBV19
CASSPSKHRTSPLHF
TGTGCCAGTAGTCCCTCAAAGCACAGGACTTCACCCCTCCACTTT
>TRBJ2-1|-|-|TRBV6-1
CASTTWGMNEQFF
TGTGCCAGCACCACGTGGGGGATGAATGAGCAGTTCTTC
>TRBJ1-5|-|few|TRBV6-5
CASSYSGQSNQPQHF
TGTGCCAGCAGTTACTCCGGCCAGTCAAATCAGCCCCAGCATTTT
>TRBJ2-5|-|-|TRBV10-3
CAISEPGPTKETQYF
TGTGCCATCAGCGAACCGGGACCCACTAAAGAGACCCAGTACTTC
>TRBJ1-5|-|few|TRBV7-9
CASSTGLVAGQPQHF
TGTGCCAGCAGCACGGGGTTGGTGGCAGGACAGCCCCAGCATTTT
>TRBJ1-1|-|-|TRBV15
CATSRAHGTEAFF
TGTGCCACCAGCAGAGCACACGGTACTGAAGCTTTCTTT
>TRBJ2-7|-|-|TRBV7-2
CASSYMEPSYEQYF
TGTGCCAGCAGCTACATGGAGCCCTCCTACGAGCAGTACTTC
>TRBJ1-6|TRBD1|once|TRBV5-1
CASSTDRVSGNSPLHF
TGCGCCAGCAGCACCGACAGGGTCTCCGGGAATTCACCCCTCCACTTT
>TRBJ2-7|-|once|TRBV6-1
CASSPRDNYEQYF
TGTGCCAGCAGTCCCCGGGACAACTACGAGCAGTACTTC
>TRBJ2-2|-|-|TRBV2
CASSGGLGYTGELFF
TGTGCCAGCAGTGGAGGGTTGGGTTACACCGGGGAGCTGTTTTTT
>TRBJ1-2|-|once|TRBV20-1
CSARDPSGSYGYTF
TGCAGTGCTAGAGATCCCTCCGGCAGCTATGGCTACACCTTC
>TRBJ2-1|-|-|TRBV20-1
CSARTPPNEQFF
TGCAGTGCAAGGACCCCTCCCAATGAGCAGTTCTTC
>TRBJ2-5|-|-|TRBV7-6
CASSLVSGNVEGTQYF
TGTGCCAGCAGCTTAGTTTCGGGCAACGTCGAAGGGACCCAGTACTTC